The rows below give T cell receptor beta chains drawn from one sample of a study of T-cell reconstitution after alpha-beta-depleted transplantation in children. MiXCR was run by TCRdb on the PCR reads, yielding one entry per CDR3 protein. The profile covers about 260,000 distinct CDR3 sequences, with 6.5% to 9% appearing a single time and approximately 6% taken by the ten largest. The source material was PBMCs, mostly from graft donor cells, sampled 180 days after TCRalphabeta/CD19-depleted stem cell transplant. These receptors were obtained from a male patient aged 10 to 17 who had a stem cell transplant for acute lymphoblastic leukemia, so the T cells may come from the graft donor. CDR3s include the opening cysteine and the closing phenylalanine or tryptophan. The D gene is left open where the match is weak. Only part of the rows carry a size: once, few, many, or a class if the clone is expanded.

D	V	length	size	J	CDR3	DNA
-	TRBV4-3	15	many	TRBJ2-3	CASSLRHTSTDTQYF	TGCGCCAGCAGCCTTCGACACACTAGCACAGATACGCAGTATTTT
TRBD1	TRBV12-3/TRBV12-4	14	many	TRBJ1-2	CASSLGGTAYGYTF	TGTGCCAGCAGTTTAGGTGGGACAGCCTATGGCTACACCTTC
-	TRBV28	13	many	TRBJ2-3	CATREGGTDTQYF	TGTGCCACCCGAGAGGGGGGCACAGATACGCAGTATTTT
-	TRBV6-1	15	-	TRBJ1-1	CASRTWRGEDTEAFF	TGTGCCAGCAGAACCTGGAGGGGAGAGGACACTGAAGCTTTCTTT
-	TRBV19	14	once	TRBJ2-1	CASSPMDSYNEQFF	TGTGCCAGTAGCCCCATGGACTCCTACAATGAGCAGTTCTTC
TRBD2	TRBV7-8	15	many	TRBJ2-3	CASSFPGLAGDTQYF	TGTGCCAGCAGCTTTCCGGGACTAGCGGGAGATACGCAGTATTTT
-	TRBV28	13	many	TRBJ2-5	CASSFRRAETQYF	TGTGCCAGCAGTTTCAGGAGGGCAGAGACCCAGTACTTC
-	TRBV5-1	15	many	TRBJ2-2	CASSLDRGSTGELFF	TGCGCCAGCAGCTTGGATCGGGGTTCCACCGGGGAGCTGTTTTTT
TRBD1	TRBV14	17	few	TRBJ1-2	CASSRAGTGLIVGGYTF	TGTGCCAGCAGCCGAGCCGGGACAGGGCTCATTGTAGGAGGCTATACCTTC
TRBD1	TRBV11-1	15	many	TRBJ1-6	CASSFLTGSNSPLHF	TGTGCCAGCAGCTTCCTGACAGGGAGCAATTCACCCCTCCACTTT
-	TRBV6-5	18	many	TRBJ2-4	CASSYSSRRGAGSNIQYF	TGTGCCAGCAGTTACTCGAGTAGACGAGGGGCTGGGTCCAACATTCAGTACTTC
-	TRBV9	16	-	TRBJ1-1	CASSVAEGPFGTEAFF	TGTGCCAGCAGCGTAGCGGAGGGACCCTTTGGCACTGAAGCTTTCTTT
-	TRBV4-3	13	many	TRBJ2-7	CASSQDWRGEQYF	TGCGCCAGCAGCCAAGATTGGAGGGGCGAGCAGTACTTC